This section outlines one T cell receptor (beta chain) sequence together with its context. Its antigen is unknown. The sample belongs to a study of identical twins. A template switching step contributed a universal primer site, while unique molecular identifiers were present in the cDNA. TCRdb processed the 5' RACE reads anew with MiXCR; each CDR3 protein has one entry. The data hold a few hundred thousand distinct CDR3 sequences, with 7.5% to 10% observed a single time. Study results and limitations: Out-of-frame TCR alpha sharing in monozygotic twins exceeded recombination model predictions.

The V gene lost 7 bases and the J gene lost 1 base, with 7 bases spanning the gap. The CDR3 totals 12 residues. The germline gives CDR1 SQVTM, CDR2 ANQGSEA. The same data also contributed to another study, on yellow fever vaccine responses in identical twins. That study reports: Vaccine-induced T cell responses in twins were reportedly observed to appear partly convergent, partly personalized.

V is TRBV29-1 and J is TRBJ2-2; perhaps TRBD1 as D (6 bases). Material for sequencing was PBMCs. The receptor was isolated from a woman aged 18-30 years in good health. CDR3 nucleotides: TGCAGCGCACAGGGGAACACCGGGGAGCTGTTTTTT. It encodes CSAQGNTGELFF.